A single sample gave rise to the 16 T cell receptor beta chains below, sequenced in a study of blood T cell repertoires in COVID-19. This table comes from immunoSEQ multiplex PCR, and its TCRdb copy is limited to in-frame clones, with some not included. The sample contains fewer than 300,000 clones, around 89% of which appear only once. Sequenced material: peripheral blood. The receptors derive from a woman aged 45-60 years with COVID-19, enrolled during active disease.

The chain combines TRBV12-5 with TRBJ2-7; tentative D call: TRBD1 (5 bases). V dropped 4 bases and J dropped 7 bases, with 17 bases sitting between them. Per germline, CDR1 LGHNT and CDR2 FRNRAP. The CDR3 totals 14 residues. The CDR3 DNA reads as TGTGCTAGTGGTTATGGACACAACTTGGGGGAGCAGTACTTC. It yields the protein CASGYGHNLGEQYF.

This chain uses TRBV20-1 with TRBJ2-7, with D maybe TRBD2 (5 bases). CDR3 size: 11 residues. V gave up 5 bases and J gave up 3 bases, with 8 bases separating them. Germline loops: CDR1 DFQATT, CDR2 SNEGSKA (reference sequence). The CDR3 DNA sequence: TGCAGTGCTGAACGGGACTACGAGCAGTACTTC. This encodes CSAERDYEQYF.

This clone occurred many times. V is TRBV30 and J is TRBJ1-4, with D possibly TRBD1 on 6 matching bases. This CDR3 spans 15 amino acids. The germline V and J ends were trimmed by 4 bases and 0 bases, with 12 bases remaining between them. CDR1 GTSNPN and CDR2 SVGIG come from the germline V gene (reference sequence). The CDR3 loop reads CAWTLDSSTNEKLFF. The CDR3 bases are TGTGCCTGGACTCTGGACAGCTCAACTAATGAAAAACTGTTTTTT.

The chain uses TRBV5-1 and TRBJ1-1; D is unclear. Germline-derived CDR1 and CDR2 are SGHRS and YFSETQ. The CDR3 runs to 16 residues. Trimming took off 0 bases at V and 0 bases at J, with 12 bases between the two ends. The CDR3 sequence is CASSLGSINMNTEAFF. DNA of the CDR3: TGCGCCAGCAGCTTGGGGAGTATAAACATGAACACTGAAGCTTTCTTT. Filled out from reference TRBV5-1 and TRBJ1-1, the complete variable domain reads KAGVTQTPRYLIKTRGQQVTLSCSPISGHRSVSWYQQTPGQGLQFLFEYFSETQRNKGNFPGRFSGRQFSNSRSEMNVSTLELGDSALYLCASSLGSINMNTEAFFGQGTRLTVV.

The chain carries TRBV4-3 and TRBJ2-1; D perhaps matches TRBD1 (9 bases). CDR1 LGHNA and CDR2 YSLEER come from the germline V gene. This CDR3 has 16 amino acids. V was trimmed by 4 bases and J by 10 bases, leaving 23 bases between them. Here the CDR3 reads CASSREGQGLAGEQFF. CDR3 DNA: TGCGCCAGCAGCCGGGAGGGACAGGGATTAGCGGGAGAGCAGTTCTTC.

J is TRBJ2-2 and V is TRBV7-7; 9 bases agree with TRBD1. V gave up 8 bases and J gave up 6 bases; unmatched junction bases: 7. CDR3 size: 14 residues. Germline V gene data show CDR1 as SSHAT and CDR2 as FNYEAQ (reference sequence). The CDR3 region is CASATGGGPGELFF. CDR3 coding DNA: TGTGCCAGCGCTACAGGGGGCGGCCCCGGGGAGCTGTTTTTT.

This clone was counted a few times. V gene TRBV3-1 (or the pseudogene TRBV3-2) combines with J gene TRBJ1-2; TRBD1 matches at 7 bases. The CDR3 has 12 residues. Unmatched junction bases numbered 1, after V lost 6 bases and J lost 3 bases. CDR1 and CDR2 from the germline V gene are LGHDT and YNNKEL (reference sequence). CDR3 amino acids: CASRGQDYGYTF. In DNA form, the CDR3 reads TGTGCCAGCAGAGGACAGGACTATGGCTACACCTTC.

The CDR3 coding sequence is TGTGCCAGCAGCCGCCGGGACTCCGACACAGATACGCAGTATTTT. Translating gives CASSRRDSDTDTQYF. V usage is TRBV7-9 and J usage is TRBJ2-3; D might be TRBD2 (6 bases). The V and J ends lost 5 bases and 2 bases respectively, with 14 bases between them. Looked up from germline, CDR1 is SEHNR and CDR2 is FQNEAQ (reference sequence). The length of the CDR3 is 15 residues.

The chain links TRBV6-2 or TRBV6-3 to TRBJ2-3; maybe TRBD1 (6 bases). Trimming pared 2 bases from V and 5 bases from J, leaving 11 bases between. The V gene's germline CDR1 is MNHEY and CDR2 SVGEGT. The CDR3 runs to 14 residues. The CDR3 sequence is CASSYLTGKDTQYF. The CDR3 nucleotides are TGTGCCAGCAGTTACCTGACAGGAAAAGATACGCAGTATTTT.

The CDR3 DNA reads as TGTGCCTGGAGTGTATCCTCCGGGGACGAGCAGTACTTC. It codes for CAWSVSSGDEQYF. The V call is TRBV30, the J call TRBJ2-7; maybe TRBD2 (5 bases). The CDR3 has 13 residues. Trimming cost V 0 bases and J 5 bases, with 11 bases left between them. The V gene's germline CDR1 is GTSNPN and CDR2 SVGIG (reference sequence).

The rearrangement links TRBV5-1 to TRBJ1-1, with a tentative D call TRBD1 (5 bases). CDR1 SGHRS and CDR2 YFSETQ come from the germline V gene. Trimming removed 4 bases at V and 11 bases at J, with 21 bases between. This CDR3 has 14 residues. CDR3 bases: TGCGCCAGCAGCCCCCCGGGACTTGGATCTTCGGCTTTCTTT. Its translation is CASSPPGLGSSAFF.

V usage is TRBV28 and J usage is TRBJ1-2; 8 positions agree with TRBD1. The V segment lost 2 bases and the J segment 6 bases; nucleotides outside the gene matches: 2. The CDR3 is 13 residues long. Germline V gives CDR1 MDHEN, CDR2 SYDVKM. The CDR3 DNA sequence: TGTGCCAGCAGTTTACAGGGGGCCGATGGCTACACCTTC. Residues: CASSLQGADGYTF.

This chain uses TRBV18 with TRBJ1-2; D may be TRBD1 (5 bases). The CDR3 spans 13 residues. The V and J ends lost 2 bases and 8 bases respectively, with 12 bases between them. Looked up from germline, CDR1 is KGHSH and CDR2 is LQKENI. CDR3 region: CASSPIGAQGYTF. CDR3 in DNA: TGTGCCAGCTCACCAATAGGGGCGCAGGGCTACACCTTC.

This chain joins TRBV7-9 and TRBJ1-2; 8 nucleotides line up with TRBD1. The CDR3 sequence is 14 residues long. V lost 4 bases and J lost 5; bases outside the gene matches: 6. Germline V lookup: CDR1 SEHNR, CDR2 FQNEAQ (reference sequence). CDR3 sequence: CASSSGTGPYGYTF. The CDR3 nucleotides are TGTGCCAGCAGCTCAGGGACAGGACCGTATGGCTACACCTTC. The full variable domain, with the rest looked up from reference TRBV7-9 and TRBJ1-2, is DTGVSQNPRHKITKRGQNVTFRCDPISEHNRLYWYRQTLGQGPEFLTYFQNEAQLEKSRLLSDRFSAERPKGSFSTLEIQRTEQGDSAMYLCASSSGTGPYGYTFGSGTRLTVV.

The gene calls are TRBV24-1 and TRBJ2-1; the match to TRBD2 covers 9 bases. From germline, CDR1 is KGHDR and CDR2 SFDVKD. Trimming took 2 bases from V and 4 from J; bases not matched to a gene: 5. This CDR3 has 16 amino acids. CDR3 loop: CATSDSGLAMYNEQFF. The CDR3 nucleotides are TGTGCCACCAGTGATTCGGGACTAGCCATGTACAATGAGCAGTTCTTC.

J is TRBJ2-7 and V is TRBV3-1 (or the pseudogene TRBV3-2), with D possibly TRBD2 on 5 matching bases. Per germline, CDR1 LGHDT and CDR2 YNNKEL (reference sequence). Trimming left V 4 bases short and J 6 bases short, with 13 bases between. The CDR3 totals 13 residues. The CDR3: CASSPGVVLEQYF. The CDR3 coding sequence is TGTGCCAGCAGCCCCGGGGTAGTTCTCGAGCAGTACTTC.